This entry lists 10 T cell receptor beta chains sequenced from one sample in a study of T cell changes during pregnancy in multiple sclerosis. Data came from immunoSEQ multiplex PCR; TCRdb stores just in-frame clones and leaves some out. The sample holds some 44,000 clones, less than 95% seen once. This specimen consisted of CD4+ T cells from peripheral blood mononuclear cells, obtained in the third trimester of pregnancy. Source of these receptors: a female donor with multiple sclerosis, enrolled in a pregnancy study.

The chain has TRBV19 and TRBJ2-5; a possible D gene is TRBD1 (6 bases). V lost 3 bases and J lost 5, with 10 bases in between. Germline CDR1 LNHDA, CDR2 SQIVND (reference sequence). The CDR3 consists of 13 residues. The DNA of the CDR3 is TGTGCCAGTAGTATGATCAGGGGTGAGACCCAGTACTTC. It encodes CASSMIRGETQYF.

The rearrangement joins TRBV6-4 to TRBJ2-2; TRBD2 agrees at 10 bases. CDR3 size: 15 residues. After removal of 3 bases from V and 7 bases from J, the junction contained 5 bases not matched to a gene. Germline V gene sequence: CDR1 MRHNA, CDR2 SNTAGT. CDR3 residues: CASSESGRAGGELFF. As DNA, the CDR3 is TGTGCCAGCAGTGAAAGCGGGAGGGCTGGCGGGGAGCTGTTTTTT.

V is TRBV7-2 and J is TRBJ2-4, with a possible D match to TRBD2 (5 bases). Looked up from germline, CDR1 is SGHTA and CDR2 is FQGNSA. The CDR3 is 14 amino acids. The V gene lost 6 bases and the J gene lost 1 base, with 10 bases spanning the gap. CDR3 DNA sequence: TGTGCCAGCAGTTACGGGAATGCCAAAAACATTCAGTACTTC. Encoded protein: CASSYGNAKNIQYF.

This sequence joins TRBV29-1 and TRBJ1-2; D is ambiguous. V dropped 3 bases and J dropped 7 bases, with 21 bases sitting between them. CDR3 size: 15 residues. The germline V gene encodes CDR1 SQVTM and CDR2 ANQGSEA. The DNA of the CDR3 is TGCAGCGTTGAGGGGAGGCAGGACGTCCGGGGTGGCTACACCTTC. Amino acids: CSVEGRQDVRGGYTF.

The rearrangement uses TRBV5-4 and TRBJ2-1; TRBD2 matches at 11 bases. Unmatched junction bases numbered 10, after V lost 4 bases and J lost 7 bases. Germline V gene data show CDR1 as SGHNT and CDR2 as YYREEE (reference sequence). This CDR3 spans 16 amino acids. This CDR3 reads CASSTNLAGGRNEQFF. The CDR3 DNA is TGTGCCAGCAGCACGAATCTAGCGGGAGGTAGGAATGAGCAGTTCTTC.

The chain has TRBV25-1 and TRBJ1-1; D unresolved. This CDR3 has 14 residues. Germline V gives CDR1 MGHDK, CDR2 SYGVNS. V shed 9 bases and J shed 1 base, with 15 bases lying between them. The CDR3, as DNA: TGTGCCAGTCGGCCCGGGGATCGGAACACTGAAGCTTTCTTT. Its translation is CASRPGDRNTEAFF.

The chain couples TRBV6-5 to TRBJ2-7; tentative D call: TRBD1 (5 bases). The germline gives CDR1 MNHEY, CDR2 SVGAGI. This CDR3 has 13 amino acids. V lost 5 bases and J 5 bases, leaving 13 bases between the germline ends. This CDR3 is CASSQDKPNEQYF. The CDR3 bases are TGTGCCAGCAGTCAGGACAAACCTAACGAGCAGTACTTC.

The chain carries TRBV6-1 and TRBJ2-7; 8 nucleotides line up with TRBD1. The CDR3 length is 12 residues. Germline V gives CDR1 MNHNS, CDR2 SASEGT. V lost 4 bases and J lost 12; bases outside the gene matches: 8. CDR3 protein: CASSAPPGTGYF. CDR3 nucleotides: TGTGCCAGCAGTGCCCCTCCCGGGACAGGGTACTTC.

This chain joins TRBV25-1 and TRBJ2-5; 7 bases line up with TRBD2. Unmatched junction bases numbered 2, after V lost 4 bases and J lost 3 bases. Germline CDR1 reads MGHDK; CDR2 reads SYGVNS. The CDR3 is 13 residues long. The CDR3 loop is CASSGGGKETQYF. Here the CDR3 DNA reads TGTGCCAGCAGTGGGGGGGGGAAAGAGACCCAGTACTTC.

This sequence joins TRBV9 and TRBJ2-1, with TRBD2 matching over 10 bases. Germline assignment: CDR1 SGDLS and CDR2 YYNGEE. The CDR3 is 15 amino acids. With 1 base clipped from V and 4 bases from J, the junction kept 2 bases outside the gene matches. The chain's CDR3 is CASSVLAGAYNEQFF. The CDR3 region has the DNA TGTGCCAGCAGCGTACTAGCGGGGGCATACAATGAGCAGTTCTTC.